This T cell receptor beta chain comes out of a study of somatic mutations in cytotoxic T cells in rheumatoid arthritis. Study details: In some cases, T-cell populations stained with V beta antibodies were flow-sorted at nearly 100% purity, and these included V beta1+ cells sequenced for TCRB.

Women made up about 57% of the healthy controls, who were blood donors with a median age of approximately 54 years (range roughly 21-75). General study points: Patients with rheumatoid arthritis did not differ significantly from age-matched healthy controls in CD8+ T-cell clonality.

As concerns this clone: Its specificity is not known.

Sequencing used immunoSEQ multiplex PCR; TCRdb keeps in-frame clones, though not all of them. The top ten hold 12% to 15% of the sample, which has 12,000 or so clones, around 86% seen once. The CDR3 has 16 amino acids. Per germline, CDR1 MDHEN and CDR2 SYDVKM. V lost 1 base and J lost 4; bases outside the gene matches: 6. This clonotype was sampled from a woman in her sixties or seventies in good health. Sequenced material: CD8+ T cells sorted from blood. The chain employs TRBV28 and TRBJ2-5, with TRBD2 identical over 10 bases. This CDR3 reads CASSLFSGGVGETQYF. The CDR3 nucleotides are TGTGCCAGCAGTTTATTCAGCGGGGGGGTTGGAGAGACCCAGTACTTC.